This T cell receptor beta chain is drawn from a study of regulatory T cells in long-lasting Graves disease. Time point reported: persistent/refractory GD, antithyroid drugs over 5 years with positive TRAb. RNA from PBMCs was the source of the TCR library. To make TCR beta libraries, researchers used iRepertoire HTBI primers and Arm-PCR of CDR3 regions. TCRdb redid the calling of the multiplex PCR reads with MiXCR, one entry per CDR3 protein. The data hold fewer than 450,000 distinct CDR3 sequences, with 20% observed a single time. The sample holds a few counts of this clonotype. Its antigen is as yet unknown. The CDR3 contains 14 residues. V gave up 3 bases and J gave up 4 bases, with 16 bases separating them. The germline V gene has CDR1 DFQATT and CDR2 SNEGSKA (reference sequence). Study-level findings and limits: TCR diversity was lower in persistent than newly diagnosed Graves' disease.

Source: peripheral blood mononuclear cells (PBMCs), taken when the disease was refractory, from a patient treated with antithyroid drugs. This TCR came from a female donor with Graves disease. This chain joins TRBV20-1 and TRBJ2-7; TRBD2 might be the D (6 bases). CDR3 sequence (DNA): TGCAGTGCTAGGGCCATACGGGAGTTATACGAGCAGTACTTC. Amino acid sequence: CSARAIRELYEQYF.